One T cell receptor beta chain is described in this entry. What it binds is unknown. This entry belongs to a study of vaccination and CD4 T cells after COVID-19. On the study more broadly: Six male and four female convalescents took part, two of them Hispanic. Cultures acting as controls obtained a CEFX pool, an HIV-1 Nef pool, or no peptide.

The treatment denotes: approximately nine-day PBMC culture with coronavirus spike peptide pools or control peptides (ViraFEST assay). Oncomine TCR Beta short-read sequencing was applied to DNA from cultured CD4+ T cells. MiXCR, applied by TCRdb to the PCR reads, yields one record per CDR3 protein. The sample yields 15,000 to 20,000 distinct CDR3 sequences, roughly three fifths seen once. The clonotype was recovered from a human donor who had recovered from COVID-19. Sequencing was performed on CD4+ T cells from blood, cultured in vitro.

The CDR3 coding sequence is TGCAGTGCTAGAGATAGGGGACGAGCTTTCTTT. This codes for CSARDRGRAFF. The gene calls are TRBV20-1 and TRBJ1-1; perhaps TRBD1 as D (5 bases). V lost 0 bases and J 10 bases, leaving 9 bases between the germline ends. Germline CDR1 is DFQATT and CDR2 is SNEGSKA (reference sequence). The CDR3 has 11 amino acids.